Presented here are 2 T cell receptor beta chains from one specimen sequenced in a study of blood T cells in healthy people across ages. The use of a sample-barcoded 5' primer and a J-beta primer mix characterized a second PCR of 7 to 11 cycles. TCRdb called the 5' RACE reads again in MiXCR, with one record for every CDR3 protein. The data hold about 600,000 distinct CDR3 sequences, with around 48% observed a single time. Sequencing was performed on blood. These receptors were collected from a man aged 80 or over in good health.

V and J are TRBV25-1 and TRBJ2-7; 11 bases line up with TRBD2. The CDR3 has 13 residues. J gave up 5 bases and V 8 bases, and 5 bases lay outside the gene matches. Germline V gene lookup returns CDR1 MGHDK and CDR2 SYGVNS. The CDR3, as DNA: TGTGCCAGCGCGACTAGCGGGATTCACGAGCAGTACTTC. Its translation: CASATSGIHEQYF.

The chain couples TRBV5-1 to TRBJ1-2, with a tentative D call TRBD1 (5 bases). Trimming stripped 0 bases from V and 5 bases from J, with 8 bases between. CDR1 and CDR2 (germline): SGHRS, YFSETQ. The CDR3 runs to 13 residues. The CDR3 sequence: CASSLARVYGYTF. The CDR3, as DNA: TGCGCCAGCAGCTTGGCCAGGGTGTATGGCTACACCTTC.